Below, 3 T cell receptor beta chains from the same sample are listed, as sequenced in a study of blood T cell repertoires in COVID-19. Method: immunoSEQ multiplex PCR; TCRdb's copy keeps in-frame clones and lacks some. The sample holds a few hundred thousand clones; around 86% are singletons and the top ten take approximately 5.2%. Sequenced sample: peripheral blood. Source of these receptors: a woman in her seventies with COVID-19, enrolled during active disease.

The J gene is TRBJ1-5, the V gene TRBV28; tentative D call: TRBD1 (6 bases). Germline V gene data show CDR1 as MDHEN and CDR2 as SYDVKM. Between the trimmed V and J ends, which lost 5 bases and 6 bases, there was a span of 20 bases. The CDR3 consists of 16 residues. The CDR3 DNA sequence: TGTGCCAGCAGTCCCGGTGGGGGCCCGCCGGGTCAGCCCCAGCATTTT. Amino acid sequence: CASSPGGGPPGQPQHF. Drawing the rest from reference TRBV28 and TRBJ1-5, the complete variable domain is DVKVTQSSRYLVKRTGEKVFLECVQDMDHENMFWYRQDPGLGLRLIYFSYDVKMKEKGDIPEGYSVSREKKERFSLILESASTNQTSMYLCASSPGGGPPGQPQHFGDGTRLSIL.

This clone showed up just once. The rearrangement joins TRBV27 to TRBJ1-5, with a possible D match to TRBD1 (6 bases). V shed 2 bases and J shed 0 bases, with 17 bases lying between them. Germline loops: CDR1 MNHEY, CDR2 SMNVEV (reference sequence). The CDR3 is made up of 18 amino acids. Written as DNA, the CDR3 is TGTGCCAGCAGTTTAAAACAGGGACGATCCAATAGCAATCAGCCCCAGCATTTT. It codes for CASSLKQGRSNSNQPQHF.

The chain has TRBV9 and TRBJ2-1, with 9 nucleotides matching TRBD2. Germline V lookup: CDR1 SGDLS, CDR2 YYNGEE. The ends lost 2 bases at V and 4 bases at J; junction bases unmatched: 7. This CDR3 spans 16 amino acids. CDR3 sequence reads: CASSVSLLAGYNEQFF. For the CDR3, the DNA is TGTGCCAGCAGCGTGAGCCTACTAGCGGGTTACAATGAGCAGTTCTTC.